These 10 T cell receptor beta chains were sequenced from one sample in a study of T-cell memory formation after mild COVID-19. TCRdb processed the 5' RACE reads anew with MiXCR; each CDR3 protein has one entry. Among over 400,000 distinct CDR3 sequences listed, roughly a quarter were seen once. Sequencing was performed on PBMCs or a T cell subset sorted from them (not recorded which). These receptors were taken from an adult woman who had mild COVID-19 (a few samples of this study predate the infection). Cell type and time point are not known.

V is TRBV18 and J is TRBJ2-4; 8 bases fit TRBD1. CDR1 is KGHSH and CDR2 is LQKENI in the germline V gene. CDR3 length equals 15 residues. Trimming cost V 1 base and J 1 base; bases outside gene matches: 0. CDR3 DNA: TGTGCCAGCTCACCACGGACAGGGGCCAAAAACATTCAGTACTTC. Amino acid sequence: CASSPRTGAKNIQYF.

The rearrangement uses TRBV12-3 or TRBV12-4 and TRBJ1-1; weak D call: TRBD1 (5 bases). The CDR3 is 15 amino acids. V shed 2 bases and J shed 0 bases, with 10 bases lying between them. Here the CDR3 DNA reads TGTGCCAGCAGTTTAATGACAGATTTGAACACTGAAGCTTTCTTT. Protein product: CASSLMTDLNTEAFF.

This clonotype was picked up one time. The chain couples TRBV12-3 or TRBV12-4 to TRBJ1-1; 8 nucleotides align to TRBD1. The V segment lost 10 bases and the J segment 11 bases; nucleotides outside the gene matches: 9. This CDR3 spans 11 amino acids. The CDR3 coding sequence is TGTGCCATACGACAGGGGAGCAGGGCTTTCTTT. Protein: CAIRQGSRAFF.

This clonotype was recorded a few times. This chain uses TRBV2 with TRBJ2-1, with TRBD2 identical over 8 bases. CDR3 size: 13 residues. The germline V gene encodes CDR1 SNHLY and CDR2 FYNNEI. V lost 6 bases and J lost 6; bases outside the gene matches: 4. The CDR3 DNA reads TGTGCCAGCAGGAGCGGGAGCGGCAATGAGCAGTTCTTC. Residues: CASRSGSGNEQFF.

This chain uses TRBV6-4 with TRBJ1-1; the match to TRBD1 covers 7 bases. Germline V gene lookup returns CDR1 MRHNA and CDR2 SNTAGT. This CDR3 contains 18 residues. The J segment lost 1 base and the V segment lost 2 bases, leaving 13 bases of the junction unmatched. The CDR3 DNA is TGTGCCAGCAGTGACACACTGTTTCGGGGACAGCGGAACACTGAAGCTTTCTTT. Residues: CASSDTLFRGQRNTEAFF.

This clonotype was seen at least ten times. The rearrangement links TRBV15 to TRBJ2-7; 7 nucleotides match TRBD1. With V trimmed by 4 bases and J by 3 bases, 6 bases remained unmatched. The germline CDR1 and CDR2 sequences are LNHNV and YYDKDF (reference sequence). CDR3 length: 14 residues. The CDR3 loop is CATSIDRVDYEQYF. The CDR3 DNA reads TGTGCCACCAGCATAGACAGGGTGGACTACGAGCAGTACTTC.

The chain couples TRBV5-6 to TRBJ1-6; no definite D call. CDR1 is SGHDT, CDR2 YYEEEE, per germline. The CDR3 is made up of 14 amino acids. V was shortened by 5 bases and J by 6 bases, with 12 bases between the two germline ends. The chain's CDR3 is CASSRRRTNSPLHF. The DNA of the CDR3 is TGTGCCAGCAGTCGCCGGCGGACTAATTCACCCCTCCACTTT.

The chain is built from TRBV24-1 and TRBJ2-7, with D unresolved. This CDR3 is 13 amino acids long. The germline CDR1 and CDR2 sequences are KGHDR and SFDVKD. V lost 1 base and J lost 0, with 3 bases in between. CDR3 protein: CATSDLYSYEQYF. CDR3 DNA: TGTGCCACCAGTGATTTATACTCCTACGAGCAGTACTTC.

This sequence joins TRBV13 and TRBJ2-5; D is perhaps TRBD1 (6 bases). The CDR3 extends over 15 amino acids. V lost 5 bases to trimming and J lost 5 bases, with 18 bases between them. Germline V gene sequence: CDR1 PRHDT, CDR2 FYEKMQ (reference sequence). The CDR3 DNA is TGTGCCAGCAGCCCCGGGGTTCGAGGGGGTGAGACCCAGTACTTC. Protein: CASSPGVRGGETQYF.

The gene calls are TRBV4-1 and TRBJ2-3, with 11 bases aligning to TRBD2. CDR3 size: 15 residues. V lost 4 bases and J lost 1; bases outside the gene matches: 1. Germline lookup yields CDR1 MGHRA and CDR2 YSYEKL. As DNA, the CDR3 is TGCGCCAGCAGCCCACTAGCGGGGGGCACAGATACGCAGTATTTT. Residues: CASSPLAGGTDTQYF.